These T cell receptor beta chains were read from a single sample in a study of blood T cell repertoires in COVID-19. TCRdb's copy holds only in-frame clones and misses some; the assay was immunoSEQ multiplex PCR. The table has 100,000 to 120,000 clones, 76% seen once. Sequencing used peripheral blood. The receptors stem from an elderly woman with acute or convalescent COVID-19. Both conserved end residues are part of each CDR3. D genes are given only for firm matches. Expanded clones get a size class; other rows say once, few or many, or leave the size out.

cdr3_nt: TGTGCCAGCAGCTTTTATCTGAGGAGCACTGAAGCTTTCTTT
cdr3_aa: CASSFYLRSTEAFF
d_call: .
v_call: TRBV7-2
clone_size: .
j_call: TRBJ1-1

cdr3_nt: TGCGCCAGCAGCTTGCAGGGGCCCTACACAACTGAAGCTTTCTTT
cdr3_aa: CASSLQGPYTTEAFF
d_call: .
v_call: TRBV5-1
clone_size: few
j_call: TRBJ1-1

cdr3_nt: TGTGCCAGCAGCCAAGATAGAGGGGGCGGCTACGAGCAGTACTTC
cdr3_aa: CASSQDRGGGYEQYF
d_call: TRBD1
v_call: TRBV4-2
clone_size: .
j_call: TRBJ2-7

cdr3_nt: TGTGCCAGCAACCCCGCATCGGGGGGATACAATGAGCAGTTCTTC
cdr3_aa: CASNPASGGYNEQFF
d_call: TRBD2
v_call: TRBV6-2/TRBV6-3
clone_size: .
j_call: TRBJ2-1

cdr3_nt: TGTGCCACCAGTGATTGGGGCGCGAACACCGGGGAGCTGTTTTTT
cdr3_aa: CATSDWGANTGELFF
d_call: .
v_call: TRBV24-1
clone_size: .
j_call: TRBJ2-2

cdr3_nt: TGCGCCAGCAGCTTTGAGACAGCAGAAGAGACCCAGTACTTC
cdr3_aa: CASSFETAEETQYF
d_call: .
v_call: TRBV5-1
clone_size: .
j_call: TRBJ2-5

cdr3_nt: TGTGCCAGCAGCCGCCCCGAGGGGGCGTGGGATGAAAAACTGTTTTTT
cdr3_aa: CASSRPEGAWDEKLFF
d_call: TRBD1
v_call: TRBV7-9
clone_size: .
j_call: TRBJ1-4

cdr3_nt: TGCAGTGCTAGTGGACAGGGGGCGAGCACAGATACGCAGTATTTT
cdr3_aa: CSASGQGASTDTQYF
d_call: TRBD1
v_call: TRBV20-1
clone_size: .
j_call: TRBJ2-3

cdr3_nt: TGTGCCAGCGGGGGGTCGGGCTCCGAGCAGTACTTC
cdr3_aa: CASGGSGSEQYF
d_call: TRBD2
v_call: TRBV19
clone_size: .
j_call: TRBJ2-7

cdr3_nt: TGTGCCAGCTCACCGCCCGGGACAGGGGCCGAGGGGGACTATGGCTACACCTTC
cdr3_aa: CASSPPGTGAEGDYGYTF
d_call: TRBD1
v_call: TRBV18
clone_size: .
j_call: TRBJ1-2

cdr3_nt: TGTGCCAGCTTTGGACAGGGAGGAACTTTCTTT
cdr3_aa: CASFGQGGTFF
d_call: TRBD1
v_call: TRBV2
clone_size: .
j_call: TRBJ1-1

cdr3_nt: TGTGCCAGCAGTTCCCCCCATAAGGGAGGGGACACTGAAGCTTTCTTT
cdr3_aa: CASSSPHKGGDTEAFF
d_call: .
v_call: TRBV6-5
clone_size: .
j_call: TRBJ1-1

cdr3_nt: TGTGCCAGCAGCCCCTCTGGGCCCTCTCTTAACTATGGCTACACCTTC
cdr3_aa: CASSPSGPSLNYGYTF
d_call: .
v_call: TRBV4-2
clone_size: few
j_call: TRBJ1-2

cdr3_nt: TGTGCCAGCAGCACCGGGGGACCTAATGAAAAACTGTTTTTT
cdr3_aa: CASSTGGPNEKLFF
d_call: .
v_call: TRBV7-3
clone_size: .
j_call: TRBJ1-4

cdr3_nt: TGTGCCAGCAGCATAGACAGGTCGTTTGCCTACGAGCAGTACTTC
cdr3_aa: CASSIDRSFAYEQYF
d_call: .
v_call: TRBV7-3
clone_size: .
j_call: TRBJ2-7

cdr3_nt: TGTGCCACCAGTGAAGGGACAGACACTGAAGCTTTCTTT
cdr3_aa: CATSEGTDTEAFF
d_call: TRBD1
v_call: TRBV24-1
clone_size: .
j_call: TRBJ1-1

cdr3_nt: TGTGCCACCAGTGAGACAGGAACCTATGAAAAACTGTTTTTT
cdr3_aa: CATSETGTYEKLFF
d_call: .
v_call: TRBV24-1
clone_size: .
j_call: TRBJ1-4

cdr3_nt: TGTGCCAGTAGTATCTCAGGGCAAGGAATGTACGAGCAGTACTTC
cdr3_aa: CASSISGQGMYEQYF
d_call: .
v_call: TRBV19
clone_size: .
j_call: TRBJ2-7

cdr3_nt: TGTGCCAGCAGCCAAGGGAATCGGGGGGTCTCCTACGAGCAGTACTTC
cdr3_aa: CASSQGNRGVSYEQYF
d_call: TRBD2
v_call: TRBV3-1/TRBV3-2
clone_size: .
j_call: TRBJ2-7

cdr3_nt: TGTGCCAGCAGCCCCCGACTAGCGGGTACTCAAGAGACCCAGTACTTC
cdr3_aa: CASSPRLAGTQETQYF
d_call: TRBD2
v_call: TRBV6-2/TRBV6-3
clone_size: .
j_call: TRBJ2-5

cdr3_nt: TGCGCCAGCAGCCAAGATTGGACTAGGTTTCCGGGAGCTCAGCATTTT
cdr3_aa: CASSQDWTRFPGAQHF
d_call: .
v_call: TRBV4-3
clone_size: .
j_call: TRBJ1-5

cdr3_nt: TGTGCCAGCTCACCACAGGGCGGGACTCAAGAGACCCAGTACTTC
cdr3_aa: CASSPQGGTQETQYF
d_call: .
v_call: TRBV18
clone_size: .
j_call: TRBJ2-5

cdr3_nt: TGTGCCAGCAGCCAGGCGGAAACCTATGGCTACACCTTC
cdr3_aa: CASSQAETYGYTF
d_call: .
v_call: TRBV3-1/TRBV3-2
clone_size: .
j_call: TRBJ1-2

cdr3_nt: TGCGCCAGCAGCCAAGTTGGGGGGGGTTGGAAAAATTCACCCCTCCACTTT
cdr3_aa: CASSQVGGGWKNSPLHF
d_call: .
v_call: TRBV4-1
clone_size: .
j_call: TRBJ1-6

cdr3_nt: TGTGCCAGCAGCCATACTAGCGGGAGGGCAGATACGCAGTATTTT
cdr3_aa: CASSHTSGRADTQYF
d_call: TRBD2
v_call: TRBV5-4
clone_size: .
j_call: TRBJ2-3

cdr3_nt: TGTGCCAGCAGCCCAAGGGAAAATCGGGGTGAAAAACTGTTTTTT
cdr3_aa: CASSPRENRGEKLFF
d_call: .
v_call: TRBV5-6
clone_size: .
j_call: TRBJ1-4

cdr3_nt: TGTGCCAGCTCACCAGACAGGGACACCACTGAAGCTTTCTTT
cdr3_aa: CASSPDRDTTEAFF
d_call: TRBD1
v_call: TRBV18
clone_size: .
j_call: TRBJ1-1

cdr3_nt: TGTGCCAGCAGCGTAGAACTCATGACAGATACGCAGTATTTT
cdr3_aa: CASSVELMTDTQYF
d_call: .
v_call: TRBV9
clone_size: .
j_call: TRBJ2-3

cdr3_nt: TGTGCCAGCAGCCAACTTAGGGGGCGCCCCGCCGGGGAGCTGTTTTTT
cdr3_aa: CASSQLRGRPAGELFF
d_call: TRBD1
v_call: TRBV3-1/TRBV3-2
clone_size: .
j_call: TRBJ2-2

cdr3_nt: TGTGCCAGTAGTATAGATGGAGGGACAGGCTCTAACTATGGCTACACCTTC
cdr3_aa: CASSIDGGTGSNYGYTF
d_call: TRBD1
v_call: TRBV19
clone_size: .
j_call: TRBJ1-2

cdr3_nt: TGTGCCAGCAGCTTTCGGTACGAGCAGTACTTC
cdr3_aa: CASSFRYEQYF
d_call: .
v_call: TRBV5-6
clone_size: few
j_call: TRBJ2-7

cdr3_nt: TGTGCCATCAGTGAGTCAAGTGACAGGAGTGGCTACACCTTC
cdr3_aa: CAISESSDRSGYTF
d_call: .
v_call: TRBV10-3
clone_size: few
j_call: TRBJ1-2

cdr3_nt: TGTGCCAGCAGCCAAGAGGTCGGCGTCAGGGGAGATACGCAGTATTTT
cdr3_aa: CASSQEVGVRGDTQYF
d_call: .
v_call: TRBV4-2
clone_size: .
j_call: TRBJ2-3

cdr3_nt: TGTGCCAGCAGCTCCCAAACAGGGAGCTCCTATAATTCACCCCTCCACTTT
cdr3_aa: CASSSQTGSSYNSPLHF
d_call: .
v_call: TRBV11-2
clone_size: .
j_call: TRBJ1-6

cdr3_nt: TGTGCCAGCAGTCACAGGGGGGGGAACACTGAAGCTTTCTTT
cdr3_aa: CASSHRGGNTEAFF
d_call: TRBD1
v_call: TRBV6-5
clone_size: once
j_call: TRBJ1-1

cdr3_nt: TGTGCCAGCAGTTACTCGTCTGTGGGACAGGGCTATGGCTACACCTTC
cdr3_aa: CASSYSSVGQGYGYTF
d_call: TRBD1
v_call: TRBV6-5
clone_size: .
j_call: TRBJ1-2

cdr3_nt: TGTGCCAGCAGCCCTATAGCGGGAGCGGACGGGGAGCTGTTTTTT
cdr3_aa: CASSPIAGADGELFF
d_call: TRBD2
v_call: TRBV5-4
clone_size: .
j_call: TRBJ2-2

cdr3_nt: TGTGCCAGCAGTCCGCGACAGGGGTCCGGTCAGCCCCAGCATTTT
cdr3_aa: CASSPRQGSGQPQHF
d_call: TRBD1
v_call: TRBV2
clone_size: .
j_call: TRBJ1-5

cdr3_nt: TGTGCCAGCAGCCCGACAGGTTATGGCTACACCTTC
cdr3_aa: CASSPTGYGYTF
d_call: .
v_call: TRBV3-1/TRBV3-2
clone_size: .
j_call: TRBJ1-2

cdr3_nt: TGTGCCAGTACCCCGGGACAGAATACGCAGTATTTT
cdr3_aa: CASTPGQNTQYF
d_call: TRBD1
v_call: TRBV19
clone_size: .
j_call: TRBJ2-3

cdr3_nt: TGTGCCAGTAGTAGCCGACAAGCCTTGAACACTGAAGCTTTCTTT
cdr3_aa: CASSSRQALNTEAFF
d_call: .
v_call: TRBV19
clone_size: .
j_call: TRBJ1-1

cdr3_nt: TGCGCCAGCAGCCCGGGACAGGGTGTCTTTGGGGCTCCGTCGAACTATGGCTACACCTTC
cdr3_aa: CASSPGQGVFGAPSNYGYTF
d_call: TRBD1
v_call: TRBV5-1
clone_size: .
j_call: TRBJ1-2

cdr3_nt: TGTGCCAGCTCTGGCGGGAGAACATACAATGAGCAGTTCTTC
cdr3_aa: CASSGGRTYNEQFF
d_call: TRBD2
v_call: TRBV6-6
clone_size: .
j_call: TRBJ2-1

cdr3_nt: TGTGCCAGCAGCTTAGCGGGGGGAGAGACCCAGTACTTC
cdr3_aa: CASSLAGGETQYF
d_call: .
v_call: TRBV7-9
clone_size: .
j_call: TRBJ2-5

cdr3_nt: TGTGCCAGCTCGGGGACTAGCGGGATCGATGAGCAGTTCTTC
cdr3_aa: CASSGTSGIDEQFF
d_call: TRBD2
v_call: TRBV18
clone_size: .
j_call: TRBJ2-1

cdr3_nt: TGTGCCAGCAGCTTTGCGATATTGGCAGGGCCCTACTACGAGCAGTACTTC
cdr3_aa: CASSFAILAGPYYEQYF
d_call: .
v_call: TRBV12-1
clone_size: .
j_call: TRBJ2-7

cdr3_nt: TGTGCCAGCAGCCGAGGGGGTGCAGAAGCTTTCTTT
cdr3_aa: CASSRGGAEAFF
d_call: .
v_call: TRBV9
clone_size: .
j_call: TRBJ1-1

cdr3_nt: TGTGCCAGCAAGACTTGGCGGTTTGATCAGCCCCAGCATTTT
cdr3_aa: CASKTWRFDQPQHF
d_call: .
v_call: TRBV28
clone_size: .
j_call: TRBJ1-5

cdr3_nt: TGTGCCAGCAGTCGACCGGGACACTACGAGCAGTACTTC
cdr3_aa: CASSRPGHYEQYF
d_call: .
v_call: TRBV12-3/TRBV12-4
clone_size: .
j_call: TRBJ2-7

cdr3_nt: TGTGCCAGCAGCTCAAGAACAGGGGGCGGCAATCAGCCCCAGCATTTT
cdr3_aa: CASSSRTGGGNQPQHF
d_call: TRBD1
v_call: TRBV7-8
clone_size: few
j_call: TRBJ1-5

cdr3_nt: TGCGCCAGCAGCTTGAAGGGGGTCTACGAGCAGTACTTC
cdr3_aa: CASSLKGVYEQYF
d_call: .
v_call: TRBV5-1
clone_size: once
j_call: TRBJ2-7

cdr3_nt: TGTGCCAGCACTCCGTTAGGGACAGGGGGCTACGAGCAGTACTTC
cdr3_aa: CASTPLGTGGYEQYF
d_call: TRBD1
v_call: TRBV6-5
clone_size: once
j_call: TRBJ2-7

cdr3_nt: TGTGCCAGCAGGGCAGGTGGGCTCTCCAATGAGCAGTTCTTC
cdr3_aa: CASRAGGLSNEQFF
d_call: .
v_call: TRBV6-5
clone_size: .
j_call: TRBJ2-1